A selection of T cell receptor beta chains follows, all from one sample in a study of OX40 agonist ivuxolimab in advanced cancers. Generated by immunoSEQ multiplex PCR, the TCRdb table keeps only in-frame clones and is missing some. This sample has around 20,000 clones, with roughly 80% found just once. Sample: CD4+ or CD8+ T cells sorted from blood, taken in a trial of the OX40 agonist ivuxolimab. Receptor source: an adult with an advanced solid tumor such as melanoma, head and neck, liver or kidney cancer. Both conserved end residues are part of each CDR3. Each record gives: CDR3 length, V gene, J gene, CDR3 protein.

16	TRBV27	TRBJ1-1	CASRSQGALANTEAFF
15	TRBV6-1	TRBJ2-5	CASSATGTGGETQYF
16	TRBV19	TRBJ1-4	CASSRARGVEEEKLFF
13	TRBV12-5	TRBJ1-1	CASGLTGNTEAFF
16	TRBV4-3	TRBJ2-3	CASSQDLGGVTDTQYF
11	TRBV11-3	TRBJ2-7	CASSLTYEQYF
17	TRBV4-1	TRBJ2-3	CASSQGLGLAVTDTQYF
14	TRBV5-1	TRBJ1-1	CASSTKNPNTEAFF
14	TRBV10-3	TRBJ2-7	CAISFRQGGYEQYF
14	TRBV27	TRBJ1-1	CASSSGATNTEAFF
13	TRBV7-3	TRBJ2-1	CASSLNRNNEQFF
16	TRBV7-9	TRBJ2-2	CASSLSSGASTGELFF
13	TRBV6-6	TRBJ1-4	CASSHRDTEKLFF
16	TRBV6-5	TRBJ2-7	CASSYTTPESPYEQYF